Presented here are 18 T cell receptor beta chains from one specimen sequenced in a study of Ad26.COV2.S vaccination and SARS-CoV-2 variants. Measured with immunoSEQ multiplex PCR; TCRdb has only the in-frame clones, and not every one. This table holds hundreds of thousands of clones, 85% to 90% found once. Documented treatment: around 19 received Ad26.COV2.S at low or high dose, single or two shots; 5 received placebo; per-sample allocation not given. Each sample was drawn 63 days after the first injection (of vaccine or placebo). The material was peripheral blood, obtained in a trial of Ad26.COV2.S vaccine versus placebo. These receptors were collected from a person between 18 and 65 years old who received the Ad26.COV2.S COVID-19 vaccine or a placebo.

CDR3 coding DNA: TGTGCCAGCAGCGTGGAAAGGGTATCACCCCTCCACTTT. Residues: CASSVERVSPLHF. This chain links TRBV5-4 with TRBJ1-6; no firm D call. V was pared by 4 bases and J by 10 bases, with 12 bases between. The CDR3 spans 13 residues. CDR1 and CDR2 (germline): SGHNT, YYREEE (reference sequence).

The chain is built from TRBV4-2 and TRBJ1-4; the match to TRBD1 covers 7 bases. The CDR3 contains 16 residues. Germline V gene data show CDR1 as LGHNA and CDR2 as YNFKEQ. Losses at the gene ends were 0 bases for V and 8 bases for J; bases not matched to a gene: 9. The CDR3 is CASSQDSNRGREKLFF. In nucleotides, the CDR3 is TGTGCCAGCAGCCAAGATAGCAACAGGGGAAGGGAAAAACTGTTTTTT.

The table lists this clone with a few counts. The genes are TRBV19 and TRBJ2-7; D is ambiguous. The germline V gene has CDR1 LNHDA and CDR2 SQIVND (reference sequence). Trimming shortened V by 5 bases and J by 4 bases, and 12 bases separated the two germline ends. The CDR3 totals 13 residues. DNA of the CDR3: TGTGCCAGTAGTTCCCTCCTTACTTACGAGCAGTACTTC. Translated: CASSSLLTYEQYF. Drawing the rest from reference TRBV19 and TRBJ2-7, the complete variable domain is DGGITQSPKYLFRKEGQNVTLSCEQNLNHDAMYWYRQDPGQGLRLIYYSQIVNDFQKGDIAEGYSVSREKKESFPLTVTSAQKNPTAFYLCASSSLLTYEQYFGPGTRLTVT.

DNA of the CDR3: TGCGCCAGCAGCCAAGATTATGCATCCGGGTACAATGAGCAGTTCTTC. Translation gives CASSQDYASGYNEQFF. The rearrangement joins TRBV4-3 to TRBJ2-1; no reliable D call. The CDR3 length is 16 residues. Germline assignment: CDR1 LGHNA and CDR2 YSLEER. Trimming removed 0 bases from V and 4 bases from J, with 13 bases in between.

For the CDR3, the DNA is TGCAGCGCCAACACCGGGGACACTCAGCCCCAGCATTTT. Its translation is CSANTGDTQPQHF. The rearrangement joins TRBV29-1 to TRBJ1-5, with a weak D call TRBD1 (6 bases). Per the germline V gene, CDR1 is SQVTM and CDR2 is ANQGSEA. This CDR3 is 13 amino acids long. Trimming took 7 bases from V and 6 from J, leaving 16 bases between them.

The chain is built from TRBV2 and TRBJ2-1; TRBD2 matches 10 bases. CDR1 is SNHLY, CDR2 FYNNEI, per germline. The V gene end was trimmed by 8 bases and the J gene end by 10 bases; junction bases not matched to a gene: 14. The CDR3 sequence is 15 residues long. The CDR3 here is CASARLAGLEGEQFF. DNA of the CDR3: TGTGCCAGCGCGAGACTAGCGGGCCTGGAGGGGGAGCAGTTCTTC.

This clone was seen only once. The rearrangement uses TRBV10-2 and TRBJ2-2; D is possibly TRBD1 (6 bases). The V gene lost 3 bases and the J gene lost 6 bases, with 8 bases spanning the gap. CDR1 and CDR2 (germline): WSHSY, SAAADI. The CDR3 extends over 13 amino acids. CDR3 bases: TGCGCCAGCAGTGATGACAGGTCCGGGGAGCTGTTTTTT. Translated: CASSDDRSGELFF.

The CDR3 nucleotides are TGTGCCAGCTCACCATCAGAAAATCAGCCCCAGCATTTT. This codes for CASSPSENQPQHF. The V and J genes are TRBV18 and TRBJ1-5, with D unclear. CDR1 is KGHSH and CDR2 is LQKENI in the germline V gene. This CDR3 region has 13 residues. Trimming shortened V by 2 bases and J by 4 bases, and 6 bases separated the two germline ends.

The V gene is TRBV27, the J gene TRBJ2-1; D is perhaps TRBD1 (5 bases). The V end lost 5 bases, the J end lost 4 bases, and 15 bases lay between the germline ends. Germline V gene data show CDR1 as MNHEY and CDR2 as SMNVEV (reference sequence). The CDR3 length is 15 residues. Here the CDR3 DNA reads TGTGCCAGCAGTGGGGCCGGAGATTGGTACAATGAGCAGTTCTTC. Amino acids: CASSGAGDWYNEQFF.

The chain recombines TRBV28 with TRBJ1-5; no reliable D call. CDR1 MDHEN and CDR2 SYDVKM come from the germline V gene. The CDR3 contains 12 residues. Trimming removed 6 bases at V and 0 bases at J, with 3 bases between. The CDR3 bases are TGTGCCAGCAGATTTAGCAATCAGCCCCAGCATTTT. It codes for CASRFSNQPQHF.

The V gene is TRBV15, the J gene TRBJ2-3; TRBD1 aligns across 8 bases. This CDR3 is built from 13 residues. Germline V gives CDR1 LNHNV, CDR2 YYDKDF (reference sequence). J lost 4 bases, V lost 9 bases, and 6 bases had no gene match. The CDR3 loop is CATHQQGADTQYF. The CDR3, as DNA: TGTGCCACTCATCAACAGGGGGCAGATACGCAGTATTTT.

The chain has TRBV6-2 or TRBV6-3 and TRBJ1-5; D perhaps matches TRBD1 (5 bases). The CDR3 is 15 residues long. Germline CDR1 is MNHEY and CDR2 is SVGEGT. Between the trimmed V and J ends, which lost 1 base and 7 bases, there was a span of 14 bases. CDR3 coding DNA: TGTGCCAGCAGTTACTGGGGGGGGATTCAGCAGCCCCAGCATTTT. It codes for CASSYWGGIQQPQHF.

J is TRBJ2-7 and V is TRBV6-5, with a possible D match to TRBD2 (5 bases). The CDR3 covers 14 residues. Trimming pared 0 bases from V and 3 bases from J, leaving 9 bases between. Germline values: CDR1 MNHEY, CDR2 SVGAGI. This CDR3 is CASSYSEGVYEQYF. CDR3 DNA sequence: TGTGCCAGCAGTTACTCAGAGGGTGTCTACGAGCAGTACTTC.

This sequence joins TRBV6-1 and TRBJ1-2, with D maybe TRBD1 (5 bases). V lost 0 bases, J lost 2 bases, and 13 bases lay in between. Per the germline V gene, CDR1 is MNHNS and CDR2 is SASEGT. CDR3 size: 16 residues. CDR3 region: CASSEARGAGNYGYTF. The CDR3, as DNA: TGTGCCAGCAGTGAAGCGCGAGGGGCCGGCAACTATGGCTACACCTTC.

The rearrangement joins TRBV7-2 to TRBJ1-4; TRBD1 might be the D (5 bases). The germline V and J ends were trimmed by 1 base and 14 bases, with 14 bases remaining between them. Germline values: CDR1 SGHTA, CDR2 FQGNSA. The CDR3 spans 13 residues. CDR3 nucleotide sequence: TGTGCCAGCAGCTTAGGACGGGGCCCCTCGCTGTTTTTT. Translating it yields CASSLGRGPSLFF.

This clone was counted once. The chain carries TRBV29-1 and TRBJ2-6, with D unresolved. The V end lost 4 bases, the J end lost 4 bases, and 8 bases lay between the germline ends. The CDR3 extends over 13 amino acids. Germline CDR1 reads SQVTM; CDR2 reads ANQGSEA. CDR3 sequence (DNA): TGCAGCGTTGCCCCGGCCGGGGCCAACGTCCTGACTTTC. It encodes CSVAPAGANVLTF.

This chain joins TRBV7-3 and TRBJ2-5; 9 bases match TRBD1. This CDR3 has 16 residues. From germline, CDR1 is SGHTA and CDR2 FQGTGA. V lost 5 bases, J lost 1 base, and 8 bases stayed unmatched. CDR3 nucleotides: TGTGCCAGCAGCCGGACAGGGGCTTATGCCCAAGAGACCCAGTACTTC. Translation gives CASSRTGAYAQETQYF. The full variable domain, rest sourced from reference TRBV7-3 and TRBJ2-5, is GAGVSQTPSNKVTEKGKYVELRCDPISGHTALYWYRQSLGQGPEFLIYFQGTGAADDSGLPNDRFFAVRPEGSVSTLKIQRTERGDSAVYLCASSRTGAYAQETQYFGPGTRLLVL.

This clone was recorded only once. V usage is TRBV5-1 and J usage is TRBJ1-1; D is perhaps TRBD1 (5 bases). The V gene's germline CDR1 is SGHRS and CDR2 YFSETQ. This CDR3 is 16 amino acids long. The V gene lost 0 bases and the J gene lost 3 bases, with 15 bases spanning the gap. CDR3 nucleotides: TGCGCCAGCAGCTTGGGGGTGTGGGGGAGGGACACTGAAGCTTTCTTT. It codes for CASSLGVWGRDTEAFF.